Presented here are 19 T cell receptor beta chains from one specimen sequenced in a study of T cells in Graves' hyperthyroidism and ophthalmopathy. There were TCR beta CDR3 regions amplified from RNA transcripts. The HTBI primer set was used in a first-round RT-PCR of the TCR CDR3. One entry per CDR3 protein, called by TCRdb with MiXCR from the multiplex PCR reads. Among about 320,000 distinct CDR3 sequences listed, around 17% were seen once. Sequencing was carried out using blood. Receptors originate from a young man with Graves' hyperthyroidism.

This clonotype was counted only a few times. The rearrangement links TRBV4-1 to TRBJ1-5; TRBD1 matches 7 bases. The length of the CDR3 is 16 residues. CDR1 and CDR2 from the germline V gene are MGHRA and YSYEKL. Trimming cost V 3 bases and J 1 base; bases outside gene matches: 6. CDR3 amino acids: CASSQTGTVSNQPQHF. The CDR3 region has the DNA TGCGCCAGCAGCCAGACCGGGACAGTGAGCAATCAGCCCCAGCATTTT.

This clonotype showed up many times. The chain recombines TRBV2 with TRBJ2-5, with unresolved D. Germline lookup yields CDR1 SNHLY and CDR2 FYNNEI. The CDR3 loop spans 12 amino acids. The V end was cut by 4 bases, the J end by 2 bases, with 5 bases between. This CDR3 is CASSALQETQYF. CDR3 nucleotides: TGTGCCAGCAGTGCATTACAAGAGACCCAGTACTTC.

This rearrangement joins TRBV28 to TRBJ1-2, with 7 bases aligning to TRBD1. Germline CDR1 MDHEN, CDR2 SYDVKM. This CDR3 is 15 amino acids long. J lost 1 base, V lost 5 bases, and 7 bases had no gene match. The CDR3 here is CASSLGQAVNYGYTF. The CDR3 region has the DNA TGTGCCAGCAGTCTAGGACAGGCCGTTAACTATGGCTACACCTTC.

This clonotype was counted at least ten times. The J gene is TRBJ1-1, the V gene TRBV5-1; D ambiguous. Trimming stripped 6 bases from V and 1 base from J, with 7 bases between. Germline assignment: CDR1 SGHRS and CDR2 YFSETQ. CDR3 length: 12 amino acids. The chain's CDR3 is CASTSGNTEAFF. As DNA, the CDR3 is TGCGCCAGCACGTCGGGGAACACTGAAGCTTTCTTT.

This clonotype has at least ten counts. The chain joins TRBV2 to TRBJ1-5; 10 nucleotides agree with TRBD1. This CDR3 has 15 residues. V lost 6 bases and J lost 4; bases outside the gene matches: 6. CDR1 is SNHLY, CDR2 FYNNEI, per germline. CDR3 DNA: TGTGCCAGCAGGGGGGACAGGGGAGGAAATCAGCCCCAGCATTTT. It is translated as CASRGDRGGNQPQHF.

This clonotype has at least ten counts. V usage is TRBV29-1 and J usage is TRBJ2-7, with D perhaps matching TRBD1 (5 bases). The germline V gene has CDR1 SQVTM and CDR2 ANQGSEA. V gave up 0 bases and J gave up 3 bases, with 6 bases separating them. The CDR3 is 12 amino acids. CDR3 DNA sequence: TGCAGCGTTGAAGACAGGGTCTACGAGCAGTACTTC. Its protein product is CSVEDRVYEQYF.

This clonotype was recorded at least ten times. V usage is TRBV6-1 and J usage is TRBJ2-3; 9 bases agree with TRBD2. This CDR3 has 15 residues. Germline-derived CDR1 and CDR2 are MNHNS and SASEGT. Unmatched junction bases numbered 10, after V lost 8 bases and J lost 4 bases. CDR3 protein: CASDQAGGGPDTQYF. CDR3 nucleotides: TGTGCCAGCGACCAAGCGGGAGGCGGGCCAGATACGCAGTATTTT.

This clonotype was counted many times. The chain combines TRBV24-1 with TRBJ2-1; D is unclear. Germline CDR1 KGHDR, CDR2 SFDVKD. The CDR3 loop spans 15 amino acids. Trimming shortened V by 4 bases and J by 9 bases, and 18 bases separated the two germline ends. The CDR3 coding sequence is TGTGCCACCAGTGACCCTGGACGATGGTCCGGTGAGCAGTTCTTC. As protein: CATSDPGRWSGEQFF.

This clonotype was recorded at least ten times. V usage is TRBV10-3 and J usage is TRBJ2-1, with 11 nucleotides matching TRBD1. The CDR3 is 16 amino acids. V was clipped by 2 bases and J by 3 bases; unmatched bases: 3. Germline V gene data show CDR1 as ENHRY and CDR2 as SYGVKD. CDR3 bases: TGTGCCATCAGTGAGGGGACAGGGGGAAACTACAATGAGCAGTTCTTC. Protein: CAISEGTGGNYNEQFF.

The table lists this clonotype with many counts. The CDR3 region is CASSLADIYNEQFF. CDR3 nucleotides: TGTGCCAGCAGTCTAGCGGATATATACAATGAGCAGTTCTTC. This chain joins TRBV6-1 and TRBJ2-1; 7 bases line up with TRBD2. The germline gives CDR1 MNHNS, CDR2 SASEGT. CDR3 length equals 14 residues. The trim removed 5 bases at V and 4 bases at J, leaving 5 bases unmatched.

In this sample, this clonotype turned up a few times. V usage is TRBV7-2 and J usage is TRBJ1-1; D not resolved. Between the trimmed V and J ends, which lost 1 base and 7 bases, there was a span of 10 bases. The germline V gene encodes CDR1 SGHTA and CDR2 FQGNSA. This CDR3 is 13 amino acids long. In DNA form, the CDR3 reads TGTGCCAGCAGCTTAGATAGGACCAGTGAAGCTTTCTTT. Protein sequence: CASSLDRTSEAFF.

V gene TRBV6-2 or TRBV6-3 combines with J gene TRBJ2-6; 8 nucleotides agree with TRBD1. CDR3 size: 16 residues. V shed 5 bases, J shed 3 bases, and the junction held 6 bases outside the gene matches. CDR1 MNHEY and CDR2 SVGEGT come from the germline V gene. As DNA, the CDR3 is TGTGCCAGCAGTGGGAAGACAGGGGTTGGGGCCAACGTCCTGACTTTC. This codes for CASSGKTGVGANVLTF.

This clonotype was recorded many times. This chain links TRBV30 with TRBJ2-1; D is ambiguous. CDR1 is GTSNPN, CDR2 SVGIG, per germline (reference sequence). The CDR3 contains 13 residues. Trimming left V 0 bases short and J 9 bases short, with 12 bases between. CDR3 bases: TGTGCCTGGAGTGTACAAGGGCCGAGTGAGCAGTTCTTC. The encoded protein is CAWSVQGPSEQFF.

V and J are TRBV6-5 and TRBJ1-4; D ambiguous. The CDR3 spans 16 residues. Trimming stripped 2 bases from V and 0 bases from J, with 10 bases between. CDR1 is MNHEY, CDR2 SVGAGI, per germline. CDR3 protein: CASSYRNSATNEKLFF. The CDR3 bases are TGTGCCAGCAGTTACCGAAACAGTGCAACTAATGAAAAACTGTTTTTT.

This clonotype was counted ten times or more. The chain joins TRBV24-1 to TRBJ2-1; 10 bases are shared with TRBD1. In germline, CDR1 is KGHDR, CDR2 SFDVKD. V lost 0 bases and J lost 5; bases outside the gene matches: 3. This CDR3 is 16 amino acids long. The CDR3 DNA reads TGTGCCACCAGTGATTTGGTGGGACAGGGGAACAATGAGCAGTTCTTC. Encoded protein: CATSDLVGQGNNEQFF.

This clonotype was counted ten times or more. V and J are TRBV20-1 and TRBJ1-2, with 7 bases lining up with TRBD1. The germline V gene encodes CDR1 DFQATT and CDR2 SNEGSKA (reference sequence). The CDR3 loop spans 14 amino acids. V lost 4 bases and J lost 8; bases outside the gene matches: 13. CDR3 residues: CSANKAGGGRGYTF. CDR3 nucleotide sequence: TGCAGTGCTAACAAGGCAGGGGGGGGAAGAGGCTACACCTTC.

The table lists this clonotype with a few counts. CDR3 region: CASSQDRAVDQPQHF. In nucleotides, the CDR3 is TGCGCCAGCAGCCAAGATCGGGCCGTTGATCAGCCCCAGCATTTT. This chain links TRBV4-1 with TRBJ1-5; D not certain. The CDR3 loop spans 15 amino acids. Trimming left V 0 bases short and J 5 bases short, with 11 bases between. Germline V gives CDR1 MGHRA, CDR2 YSYEKL.

J is TRBJ2-1 and V is TRBV19; 7 bases match TRBD2. Looked up from germline, CDR1 is LNHDA and CDR2 is SQIVND (reference sequence). The V and J ends lost 1 base and 1 base, in that order; junction bases with no gene match: 4. The CDR3 totals 16 residues. In DNA form, the CDR3 reads TGTGCCAGTAGTATAGTTGGCGGGAGTTCCTACAATGAGCAGTTCTTC. Residues: CASSIVGGSSYNEQFF.

The chain has TRBV12-3 or TRBV12-4 and TRBJ2-7; 9 bases map to TRBD1. V trimming: 8 bases; J trimming: 5 bases; junction bases outside the gene matches: 10. The CDR3 spans 14 residues. CDR3 DNA: TGTGCCAGCGAACTCGGGACAGGGTTTCACGAGCAGTACTTC. As protein: CASELGTGFHEQYF.